This T cell receptor (beta chain) was captured by sequencing in a study of response to subunit inactivated influenza vaccine. Study-wide results and caveats: The authors proposed limited new T cell recruitment per seasonal influenza vaccination.

TCRdb redid the calling of the RT-PCR reads with MiXCR, one entry per CDR3 protein. The profile covers some 600,000 distinct CDR3 sequences, with around 15% appearing a single time and 6.5% to 8% taken by the ten largest. This clonotype occurred many times. Antigen unknown. The germline gives CDR1 MNHEY, CDR2 SVGEGT. The V gene lost 9 bases and the J gene lost 0 bases, with 12 bases spanning the gap. The CDR3 is made up of 15 amino acids. The chain has TRBV6-2 or TRBV6-3 and TRBJ2-6, with D unclear. This clonotype originated in a man aged 50 to 60 who received an inactivated influenza vaccine. This material consisted of PBMCs from blood, taken 14 to 15 days before vaccination. CDR3 residues: CASENGFSGANVLTF. The CDR3 nucleotides read TGTGCCAGTGAGAACGGGTTCTCTGGGGCCAACGTCCTGACTTTC.